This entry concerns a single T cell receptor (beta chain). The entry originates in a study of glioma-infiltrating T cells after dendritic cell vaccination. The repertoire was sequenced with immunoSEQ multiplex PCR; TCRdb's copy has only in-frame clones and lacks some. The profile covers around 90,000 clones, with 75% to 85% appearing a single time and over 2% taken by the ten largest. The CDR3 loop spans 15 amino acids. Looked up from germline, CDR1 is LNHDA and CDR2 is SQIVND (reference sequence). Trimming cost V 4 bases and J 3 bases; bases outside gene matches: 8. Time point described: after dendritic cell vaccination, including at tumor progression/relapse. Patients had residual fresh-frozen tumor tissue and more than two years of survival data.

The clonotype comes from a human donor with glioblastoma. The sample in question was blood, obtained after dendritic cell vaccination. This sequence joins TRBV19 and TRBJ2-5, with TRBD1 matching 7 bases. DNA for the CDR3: TGTGCCAGTAGTAGCGGTTGGACAGGAGAAGAGACCCAGTACTTC. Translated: CASSSGWTGEETQYF. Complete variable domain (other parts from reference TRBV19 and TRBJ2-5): DGGITQSPKYLFRKEGQNVTLSCEQNLNHDAMYWYRQDPGQGLRLIYYSQIVNDFQKGDIAEGYSVSREKKESFPLTVTSAQKNPTAFYLCASSSGWTGEETQYFGPGTRLLVL.